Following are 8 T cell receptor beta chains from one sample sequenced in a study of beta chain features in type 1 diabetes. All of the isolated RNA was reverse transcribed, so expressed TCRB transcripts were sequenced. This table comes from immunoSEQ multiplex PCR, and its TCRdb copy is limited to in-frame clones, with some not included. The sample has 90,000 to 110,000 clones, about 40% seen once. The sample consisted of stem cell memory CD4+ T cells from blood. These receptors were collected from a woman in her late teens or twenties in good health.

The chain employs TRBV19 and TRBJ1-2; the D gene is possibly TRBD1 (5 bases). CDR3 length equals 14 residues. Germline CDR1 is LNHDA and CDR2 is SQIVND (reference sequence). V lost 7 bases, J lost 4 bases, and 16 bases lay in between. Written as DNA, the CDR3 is TGTGCCAGTACCCTGGGGGGTACTGGCTATGGCTACACCTTC. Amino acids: CASTLGGTGYGYTF.

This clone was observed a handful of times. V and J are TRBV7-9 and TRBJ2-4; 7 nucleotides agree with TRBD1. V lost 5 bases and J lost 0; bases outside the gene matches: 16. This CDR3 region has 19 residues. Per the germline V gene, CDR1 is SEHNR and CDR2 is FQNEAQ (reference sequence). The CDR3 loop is CASSPNTFAGTEAKNIQYF. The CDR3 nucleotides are TGTGCCAGCAGCCCGAACACATTCGCCGGGACAGAAGCCAAAAACATTCAGTACTTC.

The CDR3 spells CASSLWPHEQFF. The DNA of the CDR3 is TGTGCCAGCAGTTTATGGCCCCATGAGCAGTTCTTC. The chain links TRBV6-1 to TRBJ2-1; no clear D. With 5 bases removed from V and 8 bases from J, the gap between germline ends came to 10 bases. Germline-derived CDR1 and CDR2 are MNHNS and SASEGT. The CDR3 is made up of 12 amino acids.

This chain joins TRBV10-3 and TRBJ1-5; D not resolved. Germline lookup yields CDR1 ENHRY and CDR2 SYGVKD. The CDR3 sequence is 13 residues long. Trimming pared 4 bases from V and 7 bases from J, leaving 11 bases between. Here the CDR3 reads CAISVGAVQPQHF. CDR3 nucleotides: TGTGCCATCAGTGTGGGTGCGGTGCAGCCCCAGCATTTT.

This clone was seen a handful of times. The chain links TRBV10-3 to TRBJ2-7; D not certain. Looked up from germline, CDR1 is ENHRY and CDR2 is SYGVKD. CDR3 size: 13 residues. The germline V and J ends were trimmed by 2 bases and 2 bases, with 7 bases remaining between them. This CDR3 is CAISEAVAYEQYF. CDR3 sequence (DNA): TGTGCCATCAGTGAGGCCGTAGCCTACGAGCAGTACTTC.

The CDR3 here is CASSTSEAFF. CDR3 DNA: TGTGCCAGCAGCACGAGTGAAGCTTTCTTT. V and J are TRBV21-1 and TRBJ1-1. TRBV21-1 constitutes a pseudogene. This CDR3 spans 10 amino acids.

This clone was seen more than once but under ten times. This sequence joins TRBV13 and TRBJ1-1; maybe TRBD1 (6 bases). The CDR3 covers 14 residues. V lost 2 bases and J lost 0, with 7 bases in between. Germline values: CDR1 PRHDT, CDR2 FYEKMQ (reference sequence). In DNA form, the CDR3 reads TGTGCCAGCAGCTTAAGGGACATGAACACTGAAGCTTTCTTT. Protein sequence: CASSLRDMNTEAFF.

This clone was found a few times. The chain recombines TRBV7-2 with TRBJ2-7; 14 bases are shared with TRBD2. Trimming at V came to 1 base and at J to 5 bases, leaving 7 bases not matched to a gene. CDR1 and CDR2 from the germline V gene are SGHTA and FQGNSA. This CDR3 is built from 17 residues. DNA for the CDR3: TGTGCCAGCAGCTTAGGACTAGCGGGAGGGCCGGGCCACGAGCAGTACTTC. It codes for CASSLGLAGGPGHEQYF.